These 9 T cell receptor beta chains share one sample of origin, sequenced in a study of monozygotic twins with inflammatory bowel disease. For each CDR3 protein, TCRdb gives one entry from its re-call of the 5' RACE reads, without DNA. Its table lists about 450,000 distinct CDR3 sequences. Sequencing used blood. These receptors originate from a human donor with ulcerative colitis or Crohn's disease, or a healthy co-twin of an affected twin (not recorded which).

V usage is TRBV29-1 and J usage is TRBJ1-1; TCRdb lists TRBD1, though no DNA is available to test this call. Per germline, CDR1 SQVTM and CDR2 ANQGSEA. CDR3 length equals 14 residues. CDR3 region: CSTPGQGTNTEAFF.

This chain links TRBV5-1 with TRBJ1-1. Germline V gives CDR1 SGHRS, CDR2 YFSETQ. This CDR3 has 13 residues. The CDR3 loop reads CASSSQGLAEAFF.

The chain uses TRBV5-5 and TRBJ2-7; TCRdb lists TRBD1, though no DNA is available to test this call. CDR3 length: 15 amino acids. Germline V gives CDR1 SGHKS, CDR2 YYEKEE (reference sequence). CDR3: CASSLWQGGTYEQYF.

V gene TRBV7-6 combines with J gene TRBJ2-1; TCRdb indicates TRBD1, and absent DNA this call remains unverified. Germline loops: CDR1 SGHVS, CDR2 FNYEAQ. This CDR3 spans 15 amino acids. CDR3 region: CASSPTSGGRNEQFF.

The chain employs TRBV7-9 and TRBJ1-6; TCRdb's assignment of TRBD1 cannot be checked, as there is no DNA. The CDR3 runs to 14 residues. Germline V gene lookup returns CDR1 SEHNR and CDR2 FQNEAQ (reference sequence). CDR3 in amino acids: CASSRDSYNSPLHF.

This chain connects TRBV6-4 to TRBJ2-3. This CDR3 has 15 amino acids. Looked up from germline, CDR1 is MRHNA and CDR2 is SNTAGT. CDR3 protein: CASSDSGASTDTQYF.

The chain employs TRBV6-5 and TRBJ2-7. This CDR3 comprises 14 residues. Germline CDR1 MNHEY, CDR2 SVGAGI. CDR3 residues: CASSYSRRAYEQYF.

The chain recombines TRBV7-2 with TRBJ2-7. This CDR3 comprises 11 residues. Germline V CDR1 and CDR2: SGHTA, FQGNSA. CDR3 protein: CASSPKIEQYF.

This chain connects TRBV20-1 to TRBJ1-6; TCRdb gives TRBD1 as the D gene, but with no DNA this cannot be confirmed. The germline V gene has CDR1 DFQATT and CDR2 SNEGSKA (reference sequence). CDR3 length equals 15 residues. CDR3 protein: CSASIPQGANSPLHF.